Listed below are T cell receptor beta chains from one sample, sequenced in a study of T cell changes during pregnancy in multiple sclerosis. Using immunoSEQ multiplex PCR, the repertoire was profiled, and TCRdb retains in-frame clones only, with some absent. The table has about 71,000 clones, around nine tenths seen once. Sequenced material: peripheral blood, taken in the third trimester of pregnancy. These receptors originate from a female donor with multiple sclerosis, enrolled in a pregnancy study. The conserved cysteine and the conserved F or W are not part of the CDR3 here. Expanded clones are given a class, and other clones once, few, many or no size at all.

J gene | V gene | clone size | CDR3 protein
TRBJ2-7 | TRBV4-1 | . | ASSQEFSDYEQY
TRBJ2-1 | TRBV7-4 | . | ASSLSGLAGVSDNEQF
TRBJ2-6 | TRBV7-9 | . | ASSLFGGANVLT
TRBJ2-7 | TRBV4-2 | . | ASSQEIAGGSEQY
TRBJ2-1 | TRBV5-4 | . | ASSFKIAGGSEQF
TRBJ2-1 | TRBV30 | . | AWRGLAVYNEQF
TRBJ2-7 | TRBV5-1 | once | ASSLDRTSGSEQY
TRBJ2-5 | TRBV21-1 | . | ASSKKGLAEETQY
TRBJ1-2 | TRBV12-5 | . | ASGSGYDYGYT
TRBJ2-3 | TRBV9 | once | ASSVASGGGTDTQY